The 14 T cell receptor beta chains reported below all come from one sample, sequenced in a study of blood T cell repertoires in COVID-19. The table came from immunoSEQ multiplex PCR; TCRdb's copy has only in-frame clones and leaves some out. The sample lists some 100,000 clones; about nine tenths were seen once. The sample was peripheral blood. The source is a man in his fifties or sixties with acute or convalescent COVID-19.

V usage is TRBV19 and J usage is TRBJ2-3; weak D call: TRBD2 (6 bases). Trimming stripped 6 bases from V and 2 bases from J, with 18 bases between. The CDR3 length is 16 residues. Germline V gives CDR1 LNHDA, CDR2 SQIVND (reference sequence). The CDR3 sequence is CASSETSLSPTDTQYF. CDR3 bases: TGTGCCAGTAGCGAGACTAGTCTTTCCCCCACAGATACGCAGTATTTT.

V is TRBV2 and J is TRBJ2-1; possible D gene TRBD1, 7 bases. There are 15 residues in the CDR3. Germline V CDR1 and CDR2: SNHLY, FYNNEI. V shed 2 bases and J shed 13 bases, with 21 bases lying between them. CDR3 residues: CASSEMARGLAYQFF. DNA of the CDR3: TGTGCCAGCAGTGAAATGGCGAGGGGGCTAGCGTATCAGTTCTTC.

V usage is TRBV20-1 and J usage is TRBJ2-4; D not certain. Trimming stripped 3 bases from V and 1 base from J, with 7 bases between. Germline loops: CDR1 DFQATT, CDR2 SNEGSKA (reference sequence). CDR3 length equals 13 residues. CDR3 residues: CSASPVAKNIQYF. The CDR3 bases are TGCAGTGCTAGTCCGGTGGCCAAAAACATTCAGTACTTC.

The chain uses TRBV24-1 and TRBJ2-1, with TRBD2 as a possible D gene (6 bases). Germline V gives CDR1 KGHDR, CDR2 SFDVKD. V was shortened by 7 bases and J by 6 bases, with 12 bases between the two germline ends. The CDR3 consists of 13 residues. The CDR3 sequence: CATSRTSFNEQFF. The DNA of the CDR3 is TGTGCCACCAGCCGTACTAGCTTCAATGAGCAGTTCTTC.

The rearrangement uses TRBV12-3 or TRBV12-4 and TRBJ1-6, with D uncertain. CDR3 length equals 13 residues. Between the trimmed V and J ends, which lost 3 bases and 8 bases, there was a span of 8 bases. CDR3 protein: CASSFGLDSPLHF. Here the CDR3 DNA reads TGTGCCAGCAGTTTTGGTTTAGATTCACCCCTCCACTTT.

The chain links TRBV19 to TRBJ2-1; D gene uncertain. Trimming took 10 bases from V and 0 from J, leaving 16 bases between them. Germline V gene data show CDR1 as LNHDA and CDR2 as SQIVND (reference sequence). This CDR3 has 15 amino acids. CDR3 sequence reads: CATQALPSSYNEQFF. CDR3 in DNA: TGTGCCACCCAAGCCCTCCCGAGCTCCTACAATGAGCAGTTCTTC.

The CDR3 nucleotides are TGTGCCAGCAGTTACTCGGACTTTCAGGCAGGGACAACTGAAGCTTTCTTT. It encodes CASSYSDFQAGTTEAFF. V gene TRBV6-2 or TRBV6-3 combines with J gene TRBJ1-1; D might be TRBD1 (6 bases). Trimming shortened V by 0 bases and J by 5 bases, and 19 bases separated the two germline ends. The germline gives CDR1 MNHEY, CDR2 SVGEGT. The CDR3 has 17 residues.

The chain employs TRBV11-1 and TRBJ2-7; 12 nucleotides line up with TRBD2. The CDR3 is 16 residues long. Unmatched junction bases numbered 8, after V lost 5 bases and J lost 3 bases. CDR1 and CDR2 (germline): SGHAT, FQDESV (reference sequence). The CDR3 DNA reads TGTGCCAGCAGCCGCCGATCGGGACTAGCGGGCTACGAGCAGTACTTC. This translates into CASSRRSGLAGYEQYF.

In regard to this clone: Germline is not matched at one junction end, which may reflect a read error. The V and J genes are TRBV20-1 and TRBJ2-7; possible D gene TRBD1, 7 bases. Germline CDR1 is DFQATT and CDR2 is SNEGSKA (reference sequence). The CDR3 extends over 11 amino acids. The CDR3 sequence is CSARGGQTSNF. For the CDR3, the DNA is TGCAGTGCTAGGGGGGGACAGACCTCGAACTTC.

The rearrangement links TRBV18 to TRBJ1-4, with a weak D call TRBD1 (6 bases). Trimming cost V 8 bases and J 8 bases, with 15 bases left between them. The CDR3 extends over 13 amino acids. Germline V gives CDR1 KGHSH, CDR2 LQKENI. In DNA form, the CDR3 reads TGTGCCAGCCGACAGGCGGACCTAGAAAAACTGTTTTTT. Its translation: CASRQADLEKLFF.

The CDR3 DNA is TGTGCCAGCAGTTCCAGGGCTTCACCCCTCCACTTT. It yields the protein CASSSRASPLHF. The chain carries TRBV27 and TRBJ1-6, with D possibly TRBD1 on 5 matching bases. There are 12 residues in the CDR3. Germline V gene data show CDR1 as MNHEY and CDR2 as SMNVEV (reference sequence). The ends were cut back, 4 bases at V and 9 bases at J, with 7 bases in the middle.

The rearrangement uses TRBV18 and TRBJ1-4, with a weak D call TRBD1 (5 bases). The V gene's germline CDR1 is KGHSH and CDR2 LQKENI. The length of the CDR3 is 15 residues. With 4 bases removed from V and 5 bases from J, the gap between germline ends came to 14 bases. The CDR3: CASSLRGTENEKLFF. Written as DNA, the CDR3 is TGTGCCAGCTCACTGCGCGGGACCGAGAATGAAAAACTGTTTTTT.

The chain uses TRBV29-1 and TRBJ2-1, with D maybe TRBD2 (5 bases). Trimming took 8 bases from V and 8 from J, leaving 19 bases between them. Germline V lookup: CDR1 SQVTM, CDR2 ANQGSEA. The CDR3 has 13 amino acids. CDR3 nucleotide sequence: TGCAGCCTCGCCCCGCTAGCTGGCTATGAGCAGTTCTTC. As protein: CSLAPLAGYEQFF.

Only a few counts were recorded for this clone. The CDR3 region has the DNA TGTGCCAGCAGCTTCAGACTAGCGGGAGACCATGAGCAGTTCTTC. Residues: CASSFRLAGDHEQFF. The V gene is TRBV9, the J gene TRBJ2-1; TRBD2 agrees at 12 bases. This CDR3 is 15 amino acids long. The junction had 7 bases not matched to a gene; V was cut back by 4 bases and J by 8 bases. The germline CDR1 and CDR2 sequences are SGDLS and YYNGEE.